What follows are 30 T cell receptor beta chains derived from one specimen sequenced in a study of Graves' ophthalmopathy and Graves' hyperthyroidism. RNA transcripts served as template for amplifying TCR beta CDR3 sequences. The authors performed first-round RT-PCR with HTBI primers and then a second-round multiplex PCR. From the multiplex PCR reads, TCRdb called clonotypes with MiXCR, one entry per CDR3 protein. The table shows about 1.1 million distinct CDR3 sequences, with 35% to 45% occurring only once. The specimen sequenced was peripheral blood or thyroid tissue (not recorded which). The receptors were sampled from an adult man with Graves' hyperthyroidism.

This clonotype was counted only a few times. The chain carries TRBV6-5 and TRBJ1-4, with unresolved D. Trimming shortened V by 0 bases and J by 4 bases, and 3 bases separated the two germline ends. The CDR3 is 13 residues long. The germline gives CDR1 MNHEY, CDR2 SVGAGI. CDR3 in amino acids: CASSYSRNEKLFF. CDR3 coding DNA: TGTGCCAGCAGTTACTCCCGTAATGAAAAACTGTTTTTT.

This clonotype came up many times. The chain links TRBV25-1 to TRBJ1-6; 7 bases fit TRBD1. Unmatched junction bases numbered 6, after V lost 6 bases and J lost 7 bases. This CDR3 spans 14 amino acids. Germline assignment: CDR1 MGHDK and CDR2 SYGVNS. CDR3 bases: TGTGCCAGCAGCACGACAGGGATCAATTCACCCCTCCACTTT. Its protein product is CASSTTGINSPLHF.

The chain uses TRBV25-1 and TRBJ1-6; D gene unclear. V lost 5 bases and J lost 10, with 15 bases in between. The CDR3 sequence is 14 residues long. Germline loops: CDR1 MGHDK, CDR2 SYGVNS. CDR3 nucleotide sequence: TGTGCCAGCAGTATCGGCATGGGGTACTCACCCCTCCACTTT. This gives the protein CASSIGMGYSPLHF.

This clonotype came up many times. DNA for the CDR3: TGTGCCAGCAGCTTAGATGGGCCTAGACAGAAGAAAGCGTTCTTC. Translating gives CASSLDGPRQKKAFF. The chain combines TRBV7-8 with TRBJ2-1; D may be TRBD1 (5 bases). V was shortened by 1 base and J by 15 bases, with 22 bases between the two germline ends. The CDR3 length is 15 residues. Germline V CDR1 and CDR2: SGHVS, FQNEAQ.

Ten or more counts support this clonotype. CDR3 loop: CASSLASDAGELFF. The CDR3 DNA reads TGCGCCAGCAGCTTGGCGTCGGACGCCGGGGAGCTGTTTTTT. This chain uses TRBV5-1 with TRBJ2-2, with unresolved D. The CDR3 spans 14 residues. Germline assignment: CDR1 SGHRS and CDR2 YFSETQ. The germline V and J ends were trimmed by 0 bases and 6 bases, with 9 bases remaining between them.

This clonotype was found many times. For the CDR3, the DNA is TGTGCCAGTAAGGCTTCCGGAATCCCGGACGAGCAGTACTTC. Protein sequence: CASKASGIPDEQYF. This sequence joins TRBV19 and TRBJ2-7; no clear D. This CDR3 contains 14 residues. Germline lookup yields CDR1 LNHDA and CDR2 SQIVND (reference sequence). V shed 7 bases and J shed 5 bases, with 18 bases lying between them. The whole variable domain, filled in from reference TRBV19 and TRBJ2-7, reads DGGITQSPKYLFRKEGQNVTLSCEQNLNHDAMYWYRQDPGQGLRLIYYSQIVNDFQKGDIAEGYSVSREKKESFPLTVTSAQKNPTAFYLCASKASGIPDEQYFGPGTRLTVT.

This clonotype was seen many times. Here the CDR3 reads CASSLSPDPSANYGYTF. The CDR3 DNA reads as TGTGCCAGCAGCCTCAGTCCGGACCCTTCAGCTAACTATGGCTACACCTTC. This rearrangement joins TRBV7-2 to TRBJ1-2; unclear D gene. With 5 bases removed from V and 0 bases from J, the gap between germline ends came to 19 bases. This CDR3 spans 17 amino acids. The germline V gene has CDR1 SGHTA and CDR2 FQGNSA.

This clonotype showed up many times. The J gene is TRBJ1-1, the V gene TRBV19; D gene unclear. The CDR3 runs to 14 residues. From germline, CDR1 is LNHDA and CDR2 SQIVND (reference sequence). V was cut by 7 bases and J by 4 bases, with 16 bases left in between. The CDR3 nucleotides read TGTGCCAGTATGATGGGCCAGCGGGTCACTGAAGCTTTCTTT. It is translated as CASMMGQRVTEAFF. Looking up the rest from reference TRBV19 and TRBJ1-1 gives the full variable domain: DGGITQSPKYLFRKEGQNVTLSCEQNLNHDAMYWYRQDPGQGLRLIYYSQIVNDFQKGDIAEGYSVSREKKESFPLTVTSAQKNPTAFYLCASMMGQRVTEAFFGQGTRLTVV.

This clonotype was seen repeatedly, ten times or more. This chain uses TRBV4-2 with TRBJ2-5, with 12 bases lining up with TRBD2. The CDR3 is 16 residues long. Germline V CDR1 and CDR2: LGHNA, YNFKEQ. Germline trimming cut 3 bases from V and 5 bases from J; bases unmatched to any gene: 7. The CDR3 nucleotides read TGTGCCAGCAGCCAGAAGCTAGCGGGAGGGCGGGAGACCCAGTACTTC. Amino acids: CASSQKLAGGRETQYF.

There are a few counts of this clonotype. As DNA, the CDR3 is TGTACCACCTCGGCCATACCCCCAAATTCACCCCTCCACTTT. This codes for CTTSAIPPNSPLHF. V and J are TRBV10-3 and TRBJ1-6; D is undetermined. This CDR3 comprises 14 residues. Germline assignment: CDR1 ENHRY and CDR2 SYGVKD.

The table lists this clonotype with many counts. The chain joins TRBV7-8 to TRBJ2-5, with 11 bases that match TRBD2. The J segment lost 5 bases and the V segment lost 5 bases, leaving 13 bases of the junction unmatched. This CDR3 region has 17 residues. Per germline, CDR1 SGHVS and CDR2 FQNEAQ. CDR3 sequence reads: CASSPNRLAGFMETQYF. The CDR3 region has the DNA TGTGCCAGCAGCCCAAATAGACTAGCGGGGTTTATGGAGACCCAGTACTTC. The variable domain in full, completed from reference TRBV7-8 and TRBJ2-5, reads GAGVSQSPRYKVAKRGQDVALRCDPISGHVSLFWYQQALGQGPEFLTYFQNEAQLDKSGLPSDRFFAERPEGSVSTLKIQRTQQEDSAVYLCASSPNRLAGFMETQYFGPGTRLLVL.

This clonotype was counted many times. The chain's CDR3 is CSPQAGGLTGELFF. CDR3 nucleotide sequence: TGCAGCCCCCAAGCGGGGGGGCTCACCGGGGAGCTGTTTTTT. V usage is TRBV29-1 and J usage is TRBJ2-2; TRBD2 matches 10 bases. The CDR3 is 14 residues long. The V and J ends lost 8 bases and 4 bases, in that order; junction bases with no gene match: 7. Per the germline V gene, CDR1 is SQVTM and CDR2 is ANQGSEA.

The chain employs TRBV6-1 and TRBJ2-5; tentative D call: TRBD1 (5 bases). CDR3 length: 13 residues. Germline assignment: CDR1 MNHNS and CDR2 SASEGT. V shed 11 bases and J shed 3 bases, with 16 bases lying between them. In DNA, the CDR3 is TGTGCCGGCCTCGGACAAAACGAAGAGACCCAGTACTTC. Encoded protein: CAGLGQNEETQYF.

DNA of the CDR3: TGTGCCTGGAGTTCCGGGACAGTCAATTCACCCCTCCACTTT. Residues: CAWSSGTVNSPLHF. The chain has TRBV30 and TRBJ1-6; 7 positions agree with TRBD1. The length of the CDR3 is 14 residues. CDR1 and CDR2 (germline): GTSNPN, SVGIG (reference sequence). J was trimmed by 7 bases and V by 2 bases; bases with no gene match: 5.

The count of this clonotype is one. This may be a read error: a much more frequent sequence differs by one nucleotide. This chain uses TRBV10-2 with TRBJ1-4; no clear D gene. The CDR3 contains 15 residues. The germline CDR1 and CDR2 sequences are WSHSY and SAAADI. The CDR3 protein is CASSGQPATNGKLFF. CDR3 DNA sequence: TGCGCCAGCAGTGGCCAGCCTGCAACTAATGGAAAACTGTTTTTT.

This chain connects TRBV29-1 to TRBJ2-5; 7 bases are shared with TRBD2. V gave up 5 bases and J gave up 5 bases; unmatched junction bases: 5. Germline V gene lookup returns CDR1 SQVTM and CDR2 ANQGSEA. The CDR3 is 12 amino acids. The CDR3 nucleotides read TGCAGCGTTTCGACCGGGGGGGAGACCCAGTACTTC. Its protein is CSVSTGGETQYF.

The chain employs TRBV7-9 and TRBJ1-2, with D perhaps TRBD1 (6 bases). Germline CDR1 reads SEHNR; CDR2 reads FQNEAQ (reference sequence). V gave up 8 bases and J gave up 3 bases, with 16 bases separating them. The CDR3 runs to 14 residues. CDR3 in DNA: TGTGCCAGCCGAGGGGGAAGGGGCGACTATGGCTACACCTTC. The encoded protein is CASRGGRGDYGYTF.

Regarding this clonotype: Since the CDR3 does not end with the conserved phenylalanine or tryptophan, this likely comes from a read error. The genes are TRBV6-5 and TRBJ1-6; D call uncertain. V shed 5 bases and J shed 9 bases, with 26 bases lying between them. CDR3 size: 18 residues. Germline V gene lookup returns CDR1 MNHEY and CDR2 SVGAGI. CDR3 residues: CASSEVLTGLVVVSPLHL. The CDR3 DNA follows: TGTGCCAGCAGTGAAGTATTAACGGGTCTCGTAGTTGTTTCACCCCTCCACCTT.

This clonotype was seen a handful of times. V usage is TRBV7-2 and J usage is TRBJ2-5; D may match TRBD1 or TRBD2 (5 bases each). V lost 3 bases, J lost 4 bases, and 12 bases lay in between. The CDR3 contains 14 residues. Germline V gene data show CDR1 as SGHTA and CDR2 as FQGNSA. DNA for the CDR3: TGTGCCAGCAGCTTCGACCGGGGCAGAGAGACCCAGTACTTC. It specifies CASSFDRGRETQYF.

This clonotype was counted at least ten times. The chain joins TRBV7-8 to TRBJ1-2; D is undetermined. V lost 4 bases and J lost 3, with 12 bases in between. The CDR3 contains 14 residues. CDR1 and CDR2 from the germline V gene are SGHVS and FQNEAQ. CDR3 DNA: TGTGCCAGCAGCTATAGCGCCGACCACTATGGCTACACCTTC. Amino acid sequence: CASSYSADHYGYTF. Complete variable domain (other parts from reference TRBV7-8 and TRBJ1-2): GAGVSQSPRYKVAKRGQDVALRCDPISGHVSLFWYQQALGQGPEFLTYFQNEAQLDKSGLPSDRFFAERPEGSVSTLKIQRTQQEDSAVYLCASSYSADHYGYTFGSGTRLTVV.

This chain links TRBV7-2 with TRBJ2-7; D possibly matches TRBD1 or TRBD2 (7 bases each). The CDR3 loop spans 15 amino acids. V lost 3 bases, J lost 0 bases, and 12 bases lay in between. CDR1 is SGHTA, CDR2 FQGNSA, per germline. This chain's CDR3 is CASSLGGTASYEQYF. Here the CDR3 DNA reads TGTGCCAGCAGCTTGGGGGGGACAGCCTCCTACGAGCAGTACTTC.

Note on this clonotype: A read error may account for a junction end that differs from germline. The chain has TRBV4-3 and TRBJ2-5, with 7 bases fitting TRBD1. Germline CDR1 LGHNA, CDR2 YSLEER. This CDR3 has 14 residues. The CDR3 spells CASTRDSYQVTQYF. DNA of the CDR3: TGCGCCAGCACCCGGGACAGTTACCAAGTGACCCAGTACTTC.

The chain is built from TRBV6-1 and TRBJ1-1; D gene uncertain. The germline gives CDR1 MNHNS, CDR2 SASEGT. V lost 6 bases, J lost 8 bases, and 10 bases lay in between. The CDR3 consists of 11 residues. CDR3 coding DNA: TGTGCCAGCAGCCCGACGGAGGAAGCTTTCTTT. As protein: CASSPTEEAFF.

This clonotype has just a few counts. CDR3 sequence reads: CAISARGGEGRHEQYF. As DNA, the CDR3 is TGTGCCATCAGTGCCAGGGGGGGGGAGGGCCGACACGAGCAGTACTTC. J is TRBJ2-7 and V is TRBV10-3, with D tentatively TRBD1 or TRBD2 (7 bases each). This CDR3 spans 16 amino acids. The germline CDR1 and CDR2 sequences are ENHRY and SYGVKD. V was shortened by 4 bases and J by 5 bases, with 21 bases between the two germline ends.

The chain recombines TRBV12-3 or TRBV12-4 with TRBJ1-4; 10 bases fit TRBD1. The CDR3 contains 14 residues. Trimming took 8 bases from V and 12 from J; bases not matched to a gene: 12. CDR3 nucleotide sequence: TGTGCCAGCGGGTCGGACAGGGGGGGAGACCAACTGTTTTTT. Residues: CASGSDRGGDQLFF.

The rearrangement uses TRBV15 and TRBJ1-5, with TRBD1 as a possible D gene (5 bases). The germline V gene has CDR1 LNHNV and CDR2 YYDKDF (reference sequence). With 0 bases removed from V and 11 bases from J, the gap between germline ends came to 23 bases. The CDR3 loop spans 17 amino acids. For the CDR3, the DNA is TGTGCCACCAGCAGAGAGGCGTTTGGGAGGGGAACGGAGACCCAGCATTTT. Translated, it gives CATSREAFGRGTETQHF.

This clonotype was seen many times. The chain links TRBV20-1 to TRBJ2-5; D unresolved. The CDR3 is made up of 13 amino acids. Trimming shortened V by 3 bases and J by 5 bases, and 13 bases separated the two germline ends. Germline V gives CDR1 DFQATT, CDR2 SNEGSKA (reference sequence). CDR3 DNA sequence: TGCAGTGCTAGTGGTGGTACCTTGGAGACCCAGTACTTC. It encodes CSASGGTLETQYF.

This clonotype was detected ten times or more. CDR3 in amino acids: CASSESPLRLYEAFF. Here the CDR3 DNA reads TGTGCCAGCAGTGAAAGTCCCCTCAGGCTCTATGAAGCTTTCTTT. The rearrangement links TRBV2 to TRBJ1-1; D not certain. This CDR3 contains 15 residues. Trimming removed 2 bases at V and 7 bases at J, with 17 bases between. Germline V lookup: CDR1 SNHLY, CDR2 FYNNEI.

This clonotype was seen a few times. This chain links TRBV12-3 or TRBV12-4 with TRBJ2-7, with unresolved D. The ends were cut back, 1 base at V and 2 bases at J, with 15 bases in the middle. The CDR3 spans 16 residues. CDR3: CASSLEAGTLPYEQYF. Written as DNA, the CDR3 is TGTGCCAGCAGTTTAGAGGCAGGAACACTACCCTACGAGCAGTACTTC.

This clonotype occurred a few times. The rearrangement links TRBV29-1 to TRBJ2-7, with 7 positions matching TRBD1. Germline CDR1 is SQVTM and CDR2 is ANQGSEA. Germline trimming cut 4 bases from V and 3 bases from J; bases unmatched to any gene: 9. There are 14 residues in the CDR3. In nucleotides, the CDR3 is TGCAGCGTTGGTGTGACAGGGATTTACTACGAGCAGTACTTC. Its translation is CSVGVTGIYYEQYF.